This T cell receptor beta chain was profiled in a study of radiotherapy plus CTLA-4 blockade in lung cancer. V was trimmed by 3 bases and J by 10 bases, leaving 10 bases between them. Per germline, CDR1 MDHEN and CDR2 SYDVKM. The CDR3 contains 12 residues. Assay used: immunoSEQ multiplex PCR; TCRdb lists only in-frame clones, some missing. The sample has around 95,000 clones; roughly 80% are singletons. This rearrangement joins TRBV28 to TRBJ2-1; the D is unclear. This specimen was peripheral blood, taken from a patient treated with radiotherapy plus ipilimumab. This receptor was identified in a human donor with non-small cell lung cancer who had stable disease on radiotherapy plus ipilimumab. The CDR3 loop reads CASSLTLGEQFF. For the CDR3, the DNA is TGTGCCAGCAGTTTGACCCTTGGGGAGCAGTTCTTC.